Sequencing of this T cell receptor (beta chain) was carried out in a study of blood T cell repertoires in COVID-19. Looking at the study overall: COVID-19 samples collected from the United States, Italy and Spain covered acute and convalescent phases. Nucleic acid was either cDNA or gDNA, and it came from T cells, B-cell-depleted T cells, or PBMCs.

In the authors' workflow: Amplification of reference gene primers provided the estimated nucleated cell counts. Profiling relied on immunoSEQ multiplex PCR, and the TCRdb table lists in-frame clones only, not all of them. The V and J calls and clone size were taken over from that table, and D and trimming were inferred from the DNA. The data hold roughly 280,000 clones, with about nine tenths observed a single time. The CDR3 is 23 amino acids. Trimming cost V 6 bases and J 1 base, with 37 bases left between them. CDR1 SNHLY and CDR2 FYNNEI come from the germline V gene. This sequence originates from a man aged 35-49 years with active or convalescent COVID-19. Sequenced material: peripheral blood. The J gene is TRBJ2-4, the V gene TRBV2; perhaps TRBD2 as D (6 bases). The CDR3 spells CASRVGGTPMTEPGAVAKNIQYF. CDR3 sequence (DNA): TGTGCCAGCAGAGTAGGAGGGACCCCCATGACAGAGCCCGGAGCTGTGGCCAAAAACATTCAGTACTTC.